The rows below give T cell receptor beta chains drawn from one sample of a study of CD8 T cells in ankylosing spondylitis. TCRdb recomputed calls from the 5' RACE reads with MiXCR, one row per CDR3 protein. Counted here are 400,000 to 450,000 distinct CDR3 sequences, roughly 17% occurring once; the ten biggest clones make up about 0.94%. The specimen sequenced was blood, either unsorted or a sorted T cell fraction (not recorded which). These receptors originate from a male donor with ankylosing spondylitis. CDR3s include the opening cysteine and the closing phenylalanine or tryptophan. Each record gives: clone size, V gene, J gene, D gene, CDR3 protein, CDR3 DNA. The D gene is left open where the match is weak. Expanded clones are given a class, and other clones once, few, many or no size at all.

few	TRBV7-9	TRBJ1-3	.	CASSPARDTGNTIYF	TGTGCCAGCAGCCCAGCACGGGACACAGGAAACACCATATATTTT
.	TRBV20-1	TRBJ2-7	TRBD2	CSAHLAGDYEQYF	TGCAGTGCCCACCTAGCGGGAGACTACGAGCAGTACTTC
.	TRBV12-3/TRBV12-4	TRBJ1-3	.	CASTPSPGNTIYF	TGTGCCAGCACCCCCTCCCCTGGAAACACCATATATTTT
.	TRBV6-1	TRBJ2-1	TRBD2	CASRPTSGRGSEQFF	TGTGCCAGCAGACCCACTAGCGGGAGGGGAAGTGAGCAGTTCTTC
once	TRBV12-3/TRBV12-4	TRBJ2-5	TRBD2	CASSPPGAGGPKETQYF	TGTGCCAGCAGCCCCCCCGGTGCGGGGGGGCCGAAGGAGACCCAGTACTTC
few	TRBV24-1	TRBJ2-3	.	CATSDPGPPYTQYF	TGTGCCACCAGTGACCCGGGACCTCCGTACACGCAGTATTTT
many	TRBV5-1	TRBJ1-2	.	CASTPGGREGVYGYTF	TGCGCCAGCACGCCTGGCGGCAGGGAAGGGGTCTATGGCTACACCTTC
few	TRBV20-1	TRBJ2-3	.	CSAIGLVEDTQYF	TGCAGTGCTATTGGGCTAGTGGAAGATACGCAGTATTTT
few	TRBV5-1	TRBJ1-2	.	CASSSERPSNYGYTF	TGCGCCAGCAGCTCGGAGAGGCCTTCTAACTATGGCTACACCTTC
.	TRBV5-1	TRBJ1-2	.	CASSSAEGDWFYGYTF	TGCGCCAGCAGCTCGGCGGAAGGGGACTGGTTCTATGGCTACACCTTC
few	TRBV7-9	TRBJ1-5	.	CASSLGDISNQPQHF	TGTGCCAGCAGCTTAGGGGACATTAGCAATCAGCCCCAGCATTTT
many	TRBV18	TRBJ2-1	.	CASSPRRGEQFF	TGTGCCAGCTCACCACGGAGGGGTGAGCAGTTCTTC
many	TRBV7-9	TRBJ1-1	TRBD1	CASSYDRDTEAFF	TGCGCCAGCAGCTATGACAGGGACACTGAAGCTTTCTTT
few	TRBV3-1	TRBJ1-1	.	CASSQWGPTVEAFF	TGTGCCAGCAGCCAATGGGGACCGACCGTTGAAGCTTTCTTT
few	TRBV10-3	TRBJ1-2	.	CAISEGGTQANYGYTF	TGTGCCATCAGTGAGGGTGGGACACAAGCTAACTATGGCTACACCTTC
.	TRBV5-6	TRBJ1-1	.	CASSSPGRTEAFF	TGTGCCAGCAGCTCCCCAGGACGGACTGAAGCTTTCTTT
few	TRBV20-1	TRBJ1-1	.	CSASGGSSTEAFF	TGCAGTGCTAGTGGGGGTTCGAGCACTGAAGCTTTCTTT
few	TRBV7-9	TRBJ2-1	TRBD1	CASSLVRDRGDNEQFF	TGTGCCAGCAGCTTGGTGAGGGACAGGGGGGACAATGAGCAGTTCTTC
few	TRBV18	TRBJ2-7	.	CASSRDLFIGGEQYF	TGTGCCAGCTCACGGGATCTATTCATCGGAGGCGAGCAGTACTTC
.	TRBV29-1	TRBJ2-7	.	CSVEDLREQYF	TGCAGCGTTGAAGATCTGAGAGAGCAGTACTTC
.	TRBV3-1	TRBJ2-1	TRBD2	CASSQGFREVYNEQFF	TGTGCCAGCAGCCAAGGTTTTCGGGAGGTATACAATGAGCAGTTCTTC
few	TRBV5-1	TRBJ2-7	TRBD1	CASSRSGGYEQYF	TGCGCCAGCAGTCGATCAGGGGGCTACGAGCAGTACTTC
few	TRBV12-3/TRBV12-4	TRBJ2-6	.	CASSRPLLQGKSGANVLTF	TGTGCCAGCAGTCGCCCGTTATTACAGGGAAAGTCTGGGGCCAACGTCCTGACTTTC
many	TRBV3-1	TRBJ1-5	.	CASSQGQNQPQHF	TGTGCCAGCAGCCAAGGTCAGAATCAGCCCCAGCATTTT
many	TRBV3-1	TRBJ2-1	TRBD2	CASSQNALAGGPDEQFF	TGTGCCAGCAGCCAAAACGCTCTAGCGGGGGGGCCGGACGAGCAGTTCTTC
.	TRBV29-1	TRBJ1-3	.	CSVEGLPGNTIYF	TGCAGCGTCGAGGGACTTCCTGGAAACACCATATATTTT
.	TRBV20-1	TRBJ2-3	TRBD1	CSGQGQAKDTQYF	TGCAGTGGGCAGGGACAGGCTAAAGATACGCAGTATTTT
.	TRBV25-1	TRBJ2-7	TRBD2	CASSRAGVYEQYF	TGTGCCAGCAGTCGCGCGGGGGTCTACGAGCAGTACTTC
.	TRBV3-1	TRBJ2-2	TRBD2	CASSFGLVANTGELFF	TGTGCCAGCAGCTTCGGACTAGTTGCTAACACCGGGGAGCTGTTTTTT
few	TRBV7-9	TRBJ2-3	TRBD2	CASSPPGSGRAPDTQYF	TGTGCCAGCAGCCCCCCTGGTAGCGGGAGGGCCCCAGATACGCAGTATTTT
many	TRBV24-1	TRBJ2-5	TRBD1	CATSDSGQGQETQYF	TGTGCCACCAGTGATTCGGGACAGGGACAAGAGACCCAGTACTTC
many	TRBV7-8	TRBJ2-3	.	CASSPLVDTQYF	TGTGCCAGCAGCCCATTAGTGGATACGCAGTATTTT
.	TRBV2	TRBJ1-5	TRBD1	CASGGQGHQPQHF	TGTGCCAGCGGGGGACAGGGCCATCAGCCCCAGCATTTT
many	TRBV29-1	TRBJ1-2	.	CSVEGGLGGRGYTF	TGCAGCGTTGAAGGTGGCCTAGGGGGAAGGGGCTACACCTTC
.	TRBV18	TRBJ2-7	TRBD2	CASSQSGTSGGYEQYF	TGTGCCAGCTCCCAATCGGGAACTAGCGGGGGTTACGAGCAGTACTTC
.	TRBV20-1	TRBJ1-3	.	CSAGGDRTGKTNTIYF	TGCAGTGCTGGGGGAGATAGGACGGGGAAGACGAACACCATATATTTT
many	TRBV15	TRBJ1-1	.	CATSRGMGPRNTEAFF	TGTGCCACCAGCAGAGGGATGGGTCCGCGGAACACTGAAGCTTTCTTT
few	TRBV7-2	TRBJ2-3	TRBD2	CASSLRTSGRRDTQYF	TGTGCCAGCAGCTTAAGAACTAGCGGGAGGAGGGATACGCAGTATTTT
few	TRBV28	TRBJ2-1	.	CASRAGVEQFF	TGTGCCAGCAGAGCAGGGGTTGAGCAGTTCTTC
.	TRBV9	TRBJ2-5	TRBD2	CASSASGGPQETQYF	TGTGCCAGCAGCGCTAGCGGGGGGCCCCAAGAGACCCAGTACTTC
few	TRBV20-1	TRBJ2-1	TRBD2	CSATPFGGGPNEQFF	TGCAGTGCTACCCCATTTGGGGGAGGGCCTAATGAGCAGTTCTTC
.	TRBV4-2	TRBJ2-5	.	CASSPRGGADETQYF	TGTGCCAGCAGCCCCCGAGGTGGGGCTGACGAGACCCAGTACTTC
.	TRBV14	TRBJ2-5	.	CASSQMVTRETQYF	TGTGCCAGCAGCCAAATGGTTACACGAGAGACCCAGTACTTC